The clone carrying this T cell receptor (beta chain) has only a few counts. As yet, its antigen is unknown. This sample was taken from a study of response to subunit inactivated influenza vaccine. The study's findings and limits: Few new T cells, the authors suggested, are recruited by each seasonal influenza vaccination.

TCRdb re-called the RT-PCR reads with MiXCR, one entry per CDR3 protein. Here the sample spans roughly 650,000 distinct CDR3 sequences, less than 15% being singletons. The V gene lost 0 bases and the J gene lost 4 bases, with 14 bases spanning the gap. The CDR3 length is 16 residues. Germline V gene lookup returns CDR1 MNHEY and CDR2 SVGAGI. This chain uses TRBV6-5 with TRBJ2-3, with D perhaps TRBD2 (7 bases). The source of this sequence is a man aged 45-65 years who received an inactivated influenza vaccine. This specimen was PBMCs from blood, taken 14 days before vaccination. The DNA for the CDR3 is TGTGCCAGCAGTTACTCAGGGGGGGGTCTCCCAGATACGCAGTATTTT. Amino acid sequence: CASSYSGGGLPDTQYF.